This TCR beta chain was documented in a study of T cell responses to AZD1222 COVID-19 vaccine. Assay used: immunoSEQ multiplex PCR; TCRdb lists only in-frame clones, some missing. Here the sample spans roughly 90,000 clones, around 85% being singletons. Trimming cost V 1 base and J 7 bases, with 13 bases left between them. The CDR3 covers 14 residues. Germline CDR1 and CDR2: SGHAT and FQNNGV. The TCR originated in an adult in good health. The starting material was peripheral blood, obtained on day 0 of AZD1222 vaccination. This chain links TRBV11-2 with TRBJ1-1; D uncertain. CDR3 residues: CASSLGSGRFEAFF. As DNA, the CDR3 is TGTGCCAGCAGCTTAGGATCGGGCAGATTTGAAGCTTTCTTT.